This T cell receptor (beta chain) was found in a study of a mutant IDH1 vaccine in newly diagnosed glioma. The wider study: Earlier treatment was radiotherapy, temozolomide, or both, with most getting both.

Assay used: immunoSEQ multiplex PCR; TCRdb lists only in-frame clones, some missing. This sample carries 35,000 to 50,000 clones, roughly 80% of them seen once, and the ten largest clones take roughly 5.6%. Comment on this clone: As yet, its antigen is unknown.

The time point here: week 35, safety follow-up. Vaccinated patients received 300 ug of mutant IDH1 20-mer peptide per dose, with topical imiquimod. Per germline, CDR1 MNHEY and CDR2 SVGAGI. The CDR3 has 15 amino acids. V lost 0 bases and J 1 base, leaving 9 bases between the germline ends. The source is a woman between 50 and 59 years old with glioma. This specimen consisted of PBMCs, obtained from a glioma patient whose treatment included an IDH1 peptide vaccine. V and J are TRBV6-5 and TRBJ1-1, with no clear D. The CDR3 loop is CASSYSRVGNTEAFF. CDR3 bases: TGTGCCAGCAGTTACTCGAGGGTGGGGAACACTGAAGCTTTCTTT.